This TCR beta chain is from a study of OX40 agonist ivuxolimab in advanced cancers. Study background: Prior checkpoint blockade (anti-PD-1, anti-PD-L1 or anti-CTLA-4) was permitted; around 39% had it.

Sequenced by immunoSEQ multiplex PCR; TCRdb stores in-frame clones only, minus some. The sample records 60,000 to 70,000 clones, roughly 87% being singletons. Study-wide points: Doses of 0.1 to 3.0 mg/kg were accompanied by clonal expansion of CD4+ and CD8+ blood T cells by week 6.

The germline V gene has CDR1 LNHNV and CDR2 YYDKDF (reference sequence). The V and J ends lost 0 bases and 1 base respectively, with 9 bases between them. CDR3 length: 15 amino acids. With regard to this clone: Its specificity is unknown.

This chain connects TRBV15 to TRBJ1-2; D unclear. The receptor's source is an adult with an advanced solid tumor such as melanoma, head and neck, liver or kidney cancer. The sample consisted of CD4+ or CD8+ T cells sorted from blood, taken in a trial of the OX40 agonist ivuxolimab. CDR3 residues: CATSRETRNNYGYTF. For the CDR3, the DNA is TGTGCCACCAGCAGAGAAACAAGAAATAACTATGGCTACACCTTC.